The T cell receptor (beta chain) under discussion was sequenced for a study of blood T cell repertoires in COVID-19. Data came from immunoSEQ multiplex PCR; TCRdb stores just in-frame clones and leaves some out. The sample has roughly 150,000 clones, 80% seen once; the top ten hold just over 0.55%. The CDR3 length is 14 residues. Germline V gene data show CDR1 as ENHRY and CDR2 as SYGVKD. V shed 0 bases and J shed 3 bases, with 6 bases lying between them. The receptor's source is a man in his sixties with acute or convalescent COVID-19. The material sequenced was peripheral blood. The gene calls are TRBV10-3 and TRBJ1-3; D call uncertain. The CDR3 bases are TGTGCCATCAGTGAGTCGGTCAGTGGAAACACCATATATTTT. This codes for CAISESVSGNTIYF.